This TCR beta chain was found in a study of T-cell memory formation after mild COVID-19. TCRdb used MiXCR to reprocess the 5' RACE reads, holding one entry per CDR3 protein. The sample has approximately 570,000 distinct CDR3 sequences, roughly 18% seen once. Trimming cost V 5 bases and J 7 bases, with 18 bases left between them. The CDR3 length is 14 residues. The V gene's germline CDR1 is ENHRY and CDR2 SYGVKD. The sequencing input was PBMCs or a T cell subset sorted from them (not recorded which). The chain carries TRBV10-3 and TRBJ2-7; either TRBD1 or TRBD2 may fit D (5 bases each). The source of this sequence is an adult woman who had mild COVID-19 (a few samples of this study predate the infection). Cell type and time point are not known. The CDR3 bases are TGTGCCATCAGTACAGGATTCACCGAGGGGGAGCAGTACTTC. This codes for CAISTGFTEGEQYF.